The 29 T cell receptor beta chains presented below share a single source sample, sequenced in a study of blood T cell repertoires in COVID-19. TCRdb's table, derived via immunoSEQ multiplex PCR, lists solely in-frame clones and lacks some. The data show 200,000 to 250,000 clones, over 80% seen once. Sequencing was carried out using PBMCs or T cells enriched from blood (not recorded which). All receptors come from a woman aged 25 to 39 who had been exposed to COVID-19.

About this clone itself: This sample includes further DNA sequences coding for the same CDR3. The CDR3 loop reads CASSPRSGSPYEQYF. The CDR3, as DNA: TGTGCCAGCTCACCACGGAGCGGGAGCCCCTACGAGCAGTACTTC. The V call is TRBV18, the J call TRBJ2-7, with 8 bases identical to TRBD2. The CDR3 is 15 residues long. J lost 2 bases, V lost 1 base, and 4 bases had no gene match. Germline V gene sequence: CDR1 KGHSH, CDR2 LQKENI.

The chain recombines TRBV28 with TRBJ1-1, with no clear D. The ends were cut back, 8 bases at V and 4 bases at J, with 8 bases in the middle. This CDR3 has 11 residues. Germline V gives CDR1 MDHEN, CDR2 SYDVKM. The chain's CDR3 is CASPSPTEAFF. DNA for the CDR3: TGTGCCAGCCCCAGTCCCACTGAAGCTTTCTTT.

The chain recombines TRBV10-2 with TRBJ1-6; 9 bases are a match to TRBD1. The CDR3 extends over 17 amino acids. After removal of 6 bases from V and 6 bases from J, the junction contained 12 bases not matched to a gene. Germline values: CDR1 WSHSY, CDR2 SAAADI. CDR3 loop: CASRTSDRGPSNSPLHF. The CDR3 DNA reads TGCGCCAGCAGAACCTCGGACAGGGGACCCTCTAATTCACCCCTCCACTTT.

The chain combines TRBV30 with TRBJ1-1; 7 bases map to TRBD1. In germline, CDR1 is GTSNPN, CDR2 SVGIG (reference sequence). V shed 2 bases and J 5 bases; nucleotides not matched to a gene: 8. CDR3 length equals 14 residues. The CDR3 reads CAWSNRGRRTEAFF. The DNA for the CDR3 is TGTGCCTGGAGTAATAGGGGGCGACGGACTGAAGCTTTCTTT. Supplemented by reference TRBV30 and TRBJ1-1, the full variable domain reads SQTIHQWPATLVQPVGSPLSLECTVEGTSNPNLYWYRQAAGRGLQLLFYSVGIGQISSEVPQNLSASRPQDRQFILSSKKLLLSDSGFYLCAWSNRGRRTEAFFGQGTRLTVV.

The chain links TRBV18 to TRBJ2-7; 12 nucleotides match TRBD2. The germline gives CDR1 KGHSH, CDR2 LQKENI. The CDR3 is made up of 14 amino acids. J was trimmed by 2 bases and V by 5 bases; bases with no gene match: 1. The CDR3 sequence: CASSTSGRTYEQYF. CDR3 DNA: TGTGCCAGCTCAACTAGCGGGAGGACCTACGAGCAGTACTTC.

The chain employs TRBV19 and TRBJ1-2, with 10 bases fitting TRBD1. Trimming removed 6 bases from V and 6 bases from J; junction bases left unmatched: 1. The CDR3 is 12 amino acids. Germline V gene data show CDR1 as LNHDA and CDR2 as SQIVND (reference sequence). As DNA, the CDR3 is TGTGCCAGTAGGACAGGGGGCGATGGCTACACCTTC. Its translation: CASRTGGDGYTF.

The CDR3 nucleotides read TGTGCCAGCAGCCAAGGCTACCCAATCGAGCAGTACTTC. This codes for CASSQGYPIEQYF. V usage is TRBV3-1 (or the pseudogene TRBV3-2) and J usage is TRBJ2-7; D uncertain. The CDR3 has 13 amino acids. Trimming took off 1 base at V and 6 bases at J, with 10 bases between the two ends. Looked up from germline, CDR1 is LGHDT and CDR2 is YNNKEL (reference sequence).

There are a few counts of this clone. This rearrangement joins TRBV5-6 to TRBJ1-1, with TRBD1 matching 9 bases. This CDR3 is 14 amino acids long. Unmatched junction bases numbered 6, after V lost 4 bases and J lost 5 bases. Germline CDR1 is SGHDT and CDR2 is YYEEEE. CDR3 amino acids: CASSEQGARTEAFF. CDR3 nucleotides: TGTGCCAGCAGCGAACAGGGGGCGAGGACTGAAGCTTTCTTT.

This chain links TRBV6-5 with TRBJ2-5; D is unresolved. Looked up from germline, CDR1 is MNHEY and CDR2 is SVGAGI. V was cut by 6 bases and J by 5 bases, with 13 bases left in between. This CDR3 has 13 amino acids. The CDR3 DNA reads TGTGCCAGCAGACCCAACTTACGTGAGACCCAGTACTTC. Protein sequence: CASRPNLRETQYF.

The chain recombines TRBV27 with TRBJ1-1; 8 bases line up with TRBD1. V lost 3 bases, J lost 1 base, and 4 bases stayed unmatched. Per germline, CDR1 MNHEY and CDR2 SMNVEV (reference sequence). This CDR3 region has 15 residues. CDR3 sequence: CASSFDGTGNTEAFF. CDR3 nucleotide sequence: TGTGCCAGCAGTTTCGACGGGACAGGGAACACTGAAGCTTTCTTT.

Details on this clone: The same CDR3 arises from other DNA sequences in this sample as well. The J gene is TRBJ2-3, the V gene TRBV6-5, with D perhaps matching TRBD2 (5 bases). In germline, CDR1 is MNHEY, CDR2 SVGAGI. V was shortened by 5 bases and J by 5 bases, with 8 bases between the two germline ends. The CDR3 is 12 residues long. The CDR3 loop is CASSRRGDTQYF. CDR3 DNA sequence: TGTGCCAGCAGTAGACGGGGAGATACGCAGTATTTT.

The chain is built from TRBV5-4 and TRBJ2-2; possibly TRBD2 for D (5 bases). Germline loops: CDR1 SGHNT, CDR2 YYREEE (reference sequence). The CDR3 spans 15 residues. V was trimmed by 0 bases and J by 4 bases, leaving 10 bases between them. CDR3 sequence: CASSLGGSVTGELFF. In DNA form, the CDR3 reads TGTGCCAGCAGCTTGGGGGGTAGCGTCACCGGGGAGCTGTTTTTT.

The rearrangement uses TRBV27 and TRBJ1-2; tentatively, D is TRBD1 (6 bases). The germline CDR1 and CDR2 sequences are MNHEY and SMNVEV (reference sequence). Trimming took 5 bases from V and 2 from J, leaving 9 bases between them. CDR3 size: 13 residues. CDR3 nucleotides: TGTGCCAGCAGTATAGACAGGAACTATGGCTACACCTTC. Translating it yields CASSIDRNYGYTF.

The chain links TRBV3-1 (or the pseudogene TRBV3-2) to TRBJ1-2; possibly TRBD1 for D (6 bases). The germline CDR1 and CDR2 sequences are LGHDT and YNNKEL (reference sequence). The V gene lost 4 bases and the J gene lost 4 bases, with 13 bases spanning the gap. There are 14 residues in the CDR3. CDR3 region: CASSPATGFYGYTF. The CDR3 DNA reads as TGTGCCAGCAGCCCGGCGACAGGATTCTATGGCTACACCTTC.

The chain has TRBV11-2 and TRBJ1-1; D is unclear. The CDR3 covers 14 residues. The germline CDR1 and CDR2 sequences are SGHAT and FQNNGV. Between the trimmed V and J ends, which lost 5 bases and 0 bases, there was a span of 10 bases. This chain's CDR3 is CASSRGLMNTEAFF. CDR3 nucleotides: TGTGCCAGCAGCCGAGGACTGATGAACACTGAAGCTTTCTTT.

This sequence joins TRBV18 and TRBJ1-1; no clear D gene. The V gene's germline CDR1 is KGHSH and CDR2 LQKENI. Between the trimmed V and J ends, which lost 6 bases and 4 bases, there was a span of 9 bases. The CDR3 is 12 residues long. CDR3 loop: CASSQLATEAFF. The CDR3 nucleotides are TGTGCCAGCTCCCAGTTAGCCACTGAAGCTTTCTTT.

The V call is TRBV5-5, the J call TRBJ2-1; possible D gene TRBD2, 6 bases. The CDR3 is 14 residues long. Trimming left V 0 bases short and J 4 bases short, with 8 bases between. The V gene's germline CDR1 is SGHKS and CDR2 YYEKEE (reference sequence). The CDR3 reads CASSLGSGYNEQFF. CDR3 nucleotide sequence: TGTGCCAGCAGCTTGGGTAGCGGTTACAATGAGCAGTTCTTC.

The CDR3 sequence is CASSKVRTDDEQYF. CDR3 DNA: TGTGCCAGTAGTAAAGTCAGGACAGATGACGAGCAGTACTTC. The chain couples TRBV19 to TRBJ2-7; perhaps TRBD1 as D (6 bases). Germline V lookup: CDR1 LNHDA, CDR2 SQIVND (reference sequence). V was cut by 4 bases and J by 5 bases, with 15 bases left in between. The CDR3 is 14 residues long.

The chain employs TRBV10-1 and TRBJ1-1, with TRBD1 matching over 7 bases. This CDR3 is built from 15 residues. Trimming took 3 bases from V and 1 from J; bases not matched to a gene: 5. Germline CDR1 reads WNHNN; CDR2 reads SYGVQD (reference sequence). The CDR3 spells CASSDSRGPNTEAFF. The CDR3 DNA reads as TGCGCCAGCAGTGATTCTAGGGGGCCGAACACTGAAGCTTTCTTT.

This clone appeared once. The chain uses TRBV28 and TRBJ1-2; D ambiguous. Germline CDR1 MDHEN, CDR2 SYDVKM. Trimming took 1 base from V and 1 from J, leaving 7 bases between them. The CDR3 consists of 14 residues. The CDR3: CASSLLALNYGYTF. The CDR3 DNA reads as TGTGCCAGCAGTTTATTGGCCCTTAACTATGGCTACACCTTC.

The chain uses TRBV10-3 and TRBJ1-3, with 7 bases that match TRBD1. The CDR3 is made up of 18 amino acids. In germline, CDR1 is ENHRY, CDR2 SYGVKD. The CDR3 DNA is TGTGCAACCTACAGGGGCAGGTCGGGGGCGAGCTCTGGAAACACCATATATTTT. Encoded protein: CATYRGRSGASSGNTIYF.

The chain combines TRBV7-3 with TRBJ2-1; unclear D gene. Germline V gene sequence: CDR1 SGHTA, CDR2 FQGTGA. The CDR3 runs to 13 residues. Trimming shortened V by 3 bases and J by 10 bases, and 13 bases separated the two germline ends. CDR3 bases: TGTGCCAGCAGCTTCTCCCCTAACGCCGAGCAGTTCTTC. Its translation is CASSFSPNAEQFF. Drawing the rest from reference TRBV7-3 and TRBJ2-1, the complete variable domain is GAGVSQTPSNKVTEKGKYVELRCDPISGHTALYWYRQSLGQGPEFLIYFQGTGAADDSGLPNDRFFAVRPEGSVSTLKIQRTERGDSAVYLCASSFSPNAEQFFGPGTRLTVL.

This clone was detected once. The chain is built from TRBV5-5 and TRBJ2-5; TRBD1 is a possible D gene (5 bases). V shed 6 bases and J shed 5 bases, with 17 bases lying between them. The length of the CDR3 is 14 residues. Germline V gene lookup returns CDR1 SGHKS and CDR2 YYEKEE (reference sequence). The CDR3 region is CASTYLYRRETQYF. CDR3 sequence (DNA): TGTGCCAGCACCTACTTGTACAGGCGGGAGACCCAGTACTTC.

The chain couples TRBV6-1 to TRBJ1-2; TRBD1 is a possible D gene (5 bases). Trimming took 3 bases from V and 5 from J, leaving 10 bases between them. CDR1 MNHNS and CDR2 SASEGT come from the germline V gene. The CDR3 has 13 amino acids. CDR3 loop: CASSETVTYGYTF. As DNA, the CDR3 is TGTGCCAGCAGTGAGACAGTGACATATGGCTACACCTTC.

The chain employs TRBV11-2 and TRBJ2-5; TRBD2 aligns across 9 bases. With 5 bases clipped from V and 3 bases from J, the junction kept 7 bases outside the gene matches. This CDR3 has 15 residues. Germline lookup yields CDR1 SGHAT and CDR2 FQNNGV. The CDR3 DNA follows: TGTGCCAGCAGCCATAGCGGGAGACCTGAAGAGACCCAGTACTTC. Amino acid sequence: CASSHSGRPEETQYF.

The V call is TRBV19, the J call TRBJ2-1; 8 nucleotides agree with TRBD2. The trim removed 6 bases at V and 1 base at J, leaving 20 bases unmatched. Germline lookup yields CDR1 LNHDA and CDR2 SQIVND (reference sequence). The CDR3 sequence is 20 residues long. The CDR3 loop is CASSQRGSGAPSPSYNEQFF. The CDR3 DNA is TGTGCCAGTAGCCAAAGGGGTAGCGGGGCTCCAAGTCCTTCCTACAATGAGCAGTTCTTC.

CDR3 residues: CASSRRTGGFPGELFF. DNA for the CDR3: TGTGCCAGCAGTAGGCGGACAGGGGGGTTTCCCGGGGAGCTGTTTTTT. The J gene is TRBJ2-2, the V gene TRBV27, with 10 bases that match TRBD1. V was pared by 5 bases and J by 6 bases, with 9 bases of the junction left unmatched. Germline V gene lookup returns CDR1 MNHEY and CDR2 SMNVEV (reference sequence). This CDR3 has 16 amino acids.

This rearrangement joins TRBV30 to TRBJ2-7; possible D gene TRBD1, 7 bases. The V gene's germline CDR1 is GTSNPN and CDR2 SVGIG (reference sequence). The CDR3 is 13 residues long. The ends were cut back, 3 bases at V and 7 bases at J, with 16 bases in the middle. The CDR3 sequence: CAWRQGGAREQYF. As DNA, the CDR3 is TGTGCCTGGAGGCAGGGGGGCGCTCGGGAGCAGTACTTC.

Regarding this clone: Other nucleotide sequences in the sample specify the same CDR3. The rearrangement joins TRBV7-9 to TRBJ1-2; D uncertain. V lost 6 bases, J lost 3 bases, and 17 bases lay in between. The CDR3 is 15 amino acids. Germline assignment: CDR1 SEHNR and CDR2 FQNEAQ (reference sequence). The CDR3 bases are TGTGCCAGCAGTTTAATCGGGGTTAGGGACTATGGCTACACCTTC. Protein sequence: CASSLIGVRDYGYTF.